This TCR beta chain was sequenced for a study of tumor-infiltrating lymphocytes in primary liver carcinoma. Study outcomes and limitations: Blood fell significantly below tumors in its top-250-clone fraction (p = 0.039). Merely about 8-25% of top clones occurred in all five tumor regions. Tumor-adjacent and tumor-blood pairs shared a smaller degree of overlap than tumor region pairs.

In regard to this clonotype: Its target is not known. One junction end disagrees with the germline gene, perhaps due to a read error.

Germline V lookup: CDR1 SGHNT, CDR2 YENEEA. CDR3 length equals 14 residues. Unsorted bulk tissue, roughly 20-32 mg of it, served as the source for co-extraction of RNA and DNA. Over 80% of the cells were viable tumor cells in every tumor sample. The template, about 540 ng total RNA, yielded TCR beta cDNA made with a constant-region primer. Three nested multiplex PCR rounds, a slightly modified ARM-PCR, produced the libraries for TCR beta. The opening two PCR rounds, 10 cycles each, paired TRBV1-TRBV30 forward primers with a C-beta reverse primer. TCRdb independently ran MiXCR on the multiplex PCR reads; one entry per CDR3 protein. The table has 100,000 or so distinct CDR3 sequences, around two thirds seen once.

Sequencing was carried out using liver tumor tissue from sampling region 2. The subset denotes: tumor region T2, inferior pole. The J gene is TRBJ2-3, the V gene TRBV11-3; D tentatively reads TRBD1 or TRBD2 (5 bases each). The receptor was derived from a woman aged 60-70 years with primary liver carcinoma and hepatitis B virus infection. Here the CDR3 reads CASSSRASTDTQYF. CDR3 DNA: TGTGCCAGCAGCTCCAGGGCTAGCACAGATACGCAGTATTTC.